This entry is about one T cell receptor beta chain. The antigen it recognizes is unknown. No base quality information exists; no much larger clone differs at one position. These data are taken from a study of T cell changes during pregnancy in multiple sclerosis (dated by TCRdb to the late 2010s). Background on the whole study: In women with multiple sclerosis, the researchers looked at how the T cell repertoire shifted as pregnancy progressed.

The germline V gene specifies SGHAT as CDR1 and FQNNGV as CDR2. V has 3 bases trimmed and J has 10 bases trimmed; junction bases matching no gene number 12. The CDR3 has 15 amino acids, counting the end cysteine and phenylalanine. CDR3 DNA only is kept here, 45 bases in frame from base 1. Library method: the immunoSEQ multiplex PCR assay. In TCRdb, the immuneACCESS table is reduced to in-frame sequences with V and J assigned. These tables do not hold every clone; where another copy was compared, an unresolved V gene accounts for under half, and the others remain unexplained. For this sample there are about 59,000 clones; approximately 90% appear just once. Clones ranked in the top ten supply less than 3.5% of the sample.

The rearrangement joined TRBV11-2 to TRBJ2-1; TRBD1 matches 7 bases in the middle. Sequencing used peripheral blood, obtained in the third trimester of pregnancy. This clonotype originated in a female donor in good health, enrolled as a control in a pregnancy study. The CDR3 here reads CASSFRERQGREQFF. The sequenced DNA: TGTGCCAGCAGCTTCAGGGAGAGACAGGGCAGGGAGCAGTTCTTC.